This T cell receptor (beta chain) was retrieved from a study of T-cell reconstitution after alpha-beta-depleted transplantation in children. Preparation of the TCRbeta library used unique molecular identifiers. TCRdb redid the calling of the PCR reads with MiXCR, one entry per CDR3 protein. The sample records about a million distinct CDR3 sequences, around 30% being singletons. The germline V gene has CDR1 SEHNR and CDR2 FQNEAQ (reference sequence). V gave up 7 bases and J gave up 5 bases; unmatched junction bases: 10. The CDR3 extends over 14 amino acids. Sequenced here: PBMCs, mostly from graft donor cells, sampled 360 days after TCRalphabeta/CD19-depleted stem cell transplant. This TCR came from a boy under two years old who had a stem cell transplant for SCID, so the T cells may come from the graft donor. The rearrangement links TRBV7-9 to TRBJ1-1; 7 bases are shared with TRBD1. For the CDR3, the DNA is TGTGCCAGCACACCCCCGGACAGGTTGACTGAAGCTTTCTTT. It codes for CASTPPDRLTEAFF.